The TCR beta chain described here comes from a study of read filtering for tumor transcriptome and immune sequencing (dated by TCRdb to 2020 to 2021). About the full investigation: The cohort consisted of roughly 16 male and some 13 female patients, with a mean age of approximately 70 years and an age range of roughly 45 to 90. Using the same bone marrow samples, the study compared TCR repertoires obtained by targeted immune repertoire sequencing with those obtained by bulk whole-transcriptome sequencing. As a main aim, a read-filtering strategy for immune repertoire data was addressed, with the specific question being whether clonotypes supported by a single read should be removed. Under revised international staging, roughly eight patients fell into R-ISS I, 15 or so into R-ISS II and 6 or 7 into R-ISS III. After DNase treatment, whole-transcriptome libraries were prepared with the TruSeq RNA Access Library Prep Kit. Per sample, about 4.05 to 10.27 million TCR-region mapped reads were obtained with IR-seq, compared with only about 80 to 1,400 with RNA-seq. Results the study describes overall, beyond this receptor: Clonotypes were captured by IR-seq at much higher depth and more reliably than by RNA-seq, and smaller IR-seq throughput was sufficient for identification of most shared clonotypes. The correlation between IR-seq and RNA-seq shared clonotype proportions rose when single-read clonotypes were removed. The sorted CD138-negative fraction was composed of a mixed bone marrow immune population rather than of purified T cells. In IR-seq, 80% to 85% of clonotypes but 3% to 4.5% of total reads were represented by single-read clonotypes, whereas in RNA-seq, 74.6% of clonotypes and roughly 44% of reads were represented by single-read clonotypes.

This clonotype was found once. Its antigen specificity is not known. At one of its ends the junction is not consistent with the germline gene, which may arise from a read error. Every patient had bone marrow sampled at the time of active disease. Bone marrow mononuclear cells were isolated by Ficoll-Hypaque density gradient centrifugation. Myeloma plasma cells were removed and CD138-negative cells were obtained by negative selection following labeling with CD138 magnetic microbeads on a MACS separator. Flow cytometry with CD138 antibodies on an Attune NxT was used to check how pure the isolated cells were. Total RNA was extracted using TRIzol reagent and was quantified on a NanoDrop spectrophotometer. For each patient, the CD138-negative bone marrow sample underwent paired RNA-seq and IR-seq. TCR libraries were built from approximately 400 ng RNA with the Immunoverse kit, using molecular barcoded adaptors covering alpha/delta and beta/gamma chains. TCR library preparation was performed with the same RNA that was used for transcriptome sequencing. Sequencing of the TCR libraries was done on an Illumina HiSeq 4000 with 2 x 150 cycles. The authors' pipeline ran thus. With MiXCR, TCR reads were aligned to human V, D, J and C references and assembled into CDR3 clonotypes, with quality filtering and error correction included. The tcR package in R was used to analyze clonotype counts and gene usage diversity. Raw mapping reads were checked after the RNA-seq reads had been mapped by STAR aligner version 2.5.3a onto the human GRCh37 genome. To test the effect of sequencing depth on detected clonotypes, IR-seq fastq files were randomly downsampled using Seqtk 1.3. TCRdb reanalyzed the raw reads on its own, using fastp at Q25 for trimming and MiXCR for clone calling, and kept in-frame beta chains. Rows matching on CDR3 protein sequence are summarized as one entry with the most common DNA and genes. The V and J calls follow TCRdb's processing rather than the paper's. Recorded for this sample are 90,000 or so distinct CDR3 sequences; about 22% of them occurred a single time. Together, the top ten hold about an eighth of the sample.

Material for sequencing was a population of CD138-negative cells sorted from bone marrow. The cell subset or site label here, explained by the study, means: bone marrow mononuclear cells depleted of CD138+ plasma/myeloma cells by negative magnetic selection. The sequence derives from a donor at least 40 years old with multiple myeloma.

The DNA reads as follows: TGTGCCAGTACCAATACGGGGGGCGCGGGAGCCAAAAACGTTCAGTACTTC. This sequence encodes CASTNTGGAGAKNVQYF. Rearrangement joined TRBV19 to TRBJ2-4, with TRBD2 as a weak D call on 7 bases. The germline V gene (reference sequence) supplies CDR1 LNHDA and CDR2 SQIVND. The CDR3 goes from the cysteine to the phenylalanine over 17 residues. Just CDR3 DNA is preserved here, 51 bases in frame from base 1. This CDR3, with the reference TRBV19 and TRBJ2-4 proteins standing in past its ends, gives the full variable domain DGGITQSPKYLFRKEGQNVTLSCEQNLNHDAMYWYRQDPGQGLRLIYYSQIVNDFQKGDIAEGYSVSREKKESFPLTVTSAQKNPTAFYLCASTNTGGAGAKNVQYFGAGTRLSVL.